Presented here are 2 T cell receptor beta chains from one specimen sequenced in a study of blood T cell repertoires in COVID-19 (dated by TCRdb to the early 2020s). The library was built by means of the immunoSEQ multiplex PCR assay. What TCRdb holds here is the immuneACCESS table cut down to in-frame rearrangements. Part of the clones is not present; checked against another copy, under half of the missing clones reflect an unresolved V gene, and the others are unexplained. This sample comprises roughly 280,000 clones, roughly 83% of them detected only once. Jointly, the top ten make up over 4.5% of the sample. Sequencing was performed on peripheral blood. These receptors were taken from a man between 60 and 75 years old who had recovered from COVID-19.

In nucleotides, the CDR3 is TGCGCCAGCAGCTTGCAGCGGGGCTACACAGATACGCAGTATTTT. Protein sequence: CASSLQRGYTDTQYF. This rearrangement joins TRBV5-1 to TRBJ2-3; TRBD2 aligns across 7 bases. This CDR3 has 15 amino acids. The V gene's germline CDR1 is SGHRS and CDR2 YFSETQ. Germline trimming cut 1 base from V and 2 bases from J; bases unmatched to any gene: 4. Full variable domain (outside the CDR3, taken from reference TRBV5-1 and TRBJ2-3): KAGVTQTPRYLIKTRGQQVTLSCSPISGHRSVSWYQQTPGQGLQFLFEYFSETQRNKGNFPGRFSGRQFSNSRSEMNVSTLELGDSALYLCASSLQRGYTDTQYFGPGTRLTVL.

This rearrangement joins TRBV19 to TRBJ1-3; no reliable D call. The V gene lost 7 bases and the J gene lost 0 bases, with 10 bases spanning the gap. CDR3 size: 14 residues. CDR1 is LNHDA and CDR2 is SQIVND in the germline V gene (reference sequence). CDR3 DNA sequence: TGTGCCAGTACTTATCGGAGCTCTGGAAACACCATATATTTT. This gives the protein CASTYRSSGNTIYF.